Sequencing of this T cell receptor beta chain was carried out in a study of blood T cell repertoires in COVID-19. Overall study context: Recovered status in Cohort 3 required two negative PCRs, clearance, or symptom resolution. PBMCs, B-cell-depleted T cells, or T cells were the source of the cDNA or gDNA that made up the material.

Assignments of participants to cohorts depended upon their own reported clinical history. Germline V lookup: CDR1 MNHEY, CDR2 SMNVEV (reference sequence). V lost 0 bases and J lost 5; bases outside the gene matches: 2. There are 15 residues in the CDR3. The sample holds one count of this clone. Original data processing: Reference gene primers were amplified, and this amplification served to estimate nucleated cell counts. Clones were sequenced by immunoSEQ multiplex PCR, and TCRdb holds only the in-frame ones, with some missing. V and J calls and clone size are copied from that table; D and trimming were computed from the DNA. The table shows hundreds of thousands of clones, with roughly 86% occurring only once.

The receptor comes from a man in his forties in a cohort exposed to, infected with or recovered from COVID-19 (not recorded which). Sequenced sample: PBMCs or T cells enriched from blood (not recorded which). J is TRBJ1-5 and V is TRBV27; the match to TRBD1 covers 9 bases. CDR3 sequence: CASSLSGTGYQPQHF. CDR3 DNA sequence: TGTGCCAGCAGTTTATCCGGGACAGGGTATCAGCCCCAGCATTTT.